Listed below are T cell receptor beta chains from one sample, sequenced in a study of CD8+ T cells in alopecia areata. Profiled with immunoSEQ multiplex PCR; TCRdb holds only in-frame clones, not every one. The sample includes 85,000 to 95,000 clones, about 71% of them seen just once. The material sequenced was CD8+ T cells sorted from blood, taken at roughly week 45, from a patient treated with tofacitinib. These receptors originate from a human donor with alopecia areata. The CDR3 runs from the conserved cysteine through the conserved F or W. D genes are given only for firm matches.

D,length,J,V,CDR3
NA,13,TRBJ1-4,TRBV29-1,CSVVAQGPEKLFF
NA,11,TRBJ1-1,TRBV27,CASSAPGVRFF
NA,15,TRBJ2-3,TRBV19,CASSRAKTPGDTQYF
TRBD1,15,TRBJ1-1,TRBV4-3,CASSQDGTGNTEAFF
NA,13,TRBJ1-1,TRBV30,CAWSLGMNTEAFF
NA,12,TRBJ2-7,TRBV9,CASSEGIGEQYF
NA,15,TRBJ2-5,TRBV5-6,CASSLAGGARETQYF
NA,12,TRBJ2-7,TRBV2,CASSVLTYEQYF
NA,12,TRBJ2-1,TRBV30,CAWSVTVWEQFF
NA,14,TRBJ2-1,TRBV7-3,CASSYVGDPNEQFF
NA,14,TRBJ2-1,TRBV29-1,CSACSLGGYNEQFF
TRBD1,15,TRBJ2-7,TRBV27,CASSLSAGQGNEQYF
NA,10,TRBJ2-1,TRBV7-9,CASSPDEQFF
TRBD1,16,TRBJ1-2,TRBV4-3,CASSQDRQGAVYGYTF
NA,12,TRBJ2-7,TRBV11-1,CASSAPSAEQYF
TRBD2,16,TRBJ2-5,TRBV7-2,CASSLEISGIQETQYF
NA,12,TRBJ1-1,TRBV30,CAWTEMNTEAFF
NA,15,TRBJ2-3,TRBV6-5,CASSYSGLATDTQYF
NA,11,TRBJ2-1,TRBV9,CASSDGNEQFF
NA,12,TRBJ2-7,TRBV5-1,CASSLEGNEQYF
TRBD2,17,TRBJ2-5,TRBV7-6,CASSFGTSGEKQETQYF
TRBD2,16,TRBJ2-1,TRBV27,CASSLHGSGAYNEQFF
TRBD1,16,TRBJ1-1,TRBV5-6,CASSKTGTGLNTEAFF
NA,14,TRBJ2-5,TRBV10-3,CAISESLNQETQYF
NA,18,TRBJ2-6,TRBV7-2,CASSLTGQILSGANVLTF
TRBD2,15,TRBJ2-1,TRBV11-2,CASRLVSGGAYEQFF
TRBD1,14,TRBJ2-7,TRBV7-2,CASSNRDSTYEQYF
TRBD1,15,TRBJ2-7,TRBV6-1,CASSDGLGTEYEQYF
NA,15,TRBJ1-1,TRBV11-3,CASSRRGTGNTEAFF
TRBD2,15,TRBJ2-3,TRBV4-3,CASSQTGGVTDTQYF
TRBD1,13,TRBJ1-2,TRBV19,CASSTGTGNGYTF
NA,15,TRBJ1-1,TRBV4-3,CASSPNRAVNTEAFF
NA,14,TRBJ1-4,TRBV15,CATQSTPPAEKLFF
NA,14,TRBJ1-5,TRBV5-6,CASSLGGAGQPQHF
NA,14,TRBJ2-1,TRBV10-1,CASSRSGVRGEQFF
NA,17,TRBJ1-1,TRBV7-8,CASSLGARGAMNTEAFF
NA,15,TRBJ2-7,TRBV4-3,CASSQDYQGSYEQYF
NA,12,TRBJ2-7,TRBV11-2,CASSLGSLEQYF
NA,15,TRBJ1-1,TRBV19,CASSIVGGVRTEAFF
NA,15,TRBJ2-3,TRBV7-2,CASSRANGGRDTQYF
NA,14,TRBJ1-2,TRBV11-2,CASSPGPSQWGYTF